Below, 19 T cell receptor beta chains from the same sample are listed, as sequenced in a study of persistence of HIV-infected CD4 T cells. Overlapping HIV-1 Gag 15-mer peptides at about 1 ug per peptide per mL were used. Sorting selected CD4+ T cells upregulating both CD40 ligand and CD69. For these TCRs, the target antigens are not known. Sequencing used immunoSEQ version 4 in survey mode. The protocol was immunoSEQ multiplex PCR, while the TCRdb copy is restricted to in-frame clones and leaves out a portion. This sample yields under 20,000 clones, of which less than 75% are seen a single time; about 1.9% belongs to the top ten. The specimen was CD4+ T cells sorted from PBMCs after approximately 19-hour stimulation, collected from a patient who received antiretroviral therapy. Receptors were obtained from an adult woman with HIV who was CMV-seropositive.

The genes are TRBV5-1 and TRBJ1-1; D gene unclear. Germline loops: CDR1 SGHRS, CDR2 YFSETQ. V was pared by 2 bases and J by 2 bases, with 13 bases between. The CDR3 runs 15 residues. CDR3 nucleotide sequence: TGCGCCAGCAGCTTAACGGGGTCCTATAACACTGAAGCTTTCTTT. This sequence encodes CASSLTGSYNTEAFF.

The chain links TRBV7-9 to TRBJ2-1; 8 nucleotides agree with TRBD2. The V gene's germline CDR1 is SEHNR and CDR2 FQNEAQ (reference sequence). This CDR3 is built from 19 residues. With 0 bases clipped from V and 0 bases from J, the junction kept 10 bases outside the gene matches. In DNA, the CDR3 is TGTGCCAGCAGCTTAGCGGGCGGGGGGTCTCAGGGCTCCTACAATGAGCAGTTCTTC. Translation: CASSLAGGGSQGSYNEQFF.

V is TRBV29-1 and J is TRBJ1-4; D might be TRBD1 (6 bases). This CDR3 region has 12 residues. From germline, CDR1 is SQVTM and CDR2 ANQGSEA. Trimming shortened V by 5 bases and J by 8 bases, and 12 bases separated the two germline ends. The CDR3 DNA reads as TGCAGCGTTACAGGGAGAGGCGAAAAACTGTTTTTT. It codes for CSVTGRGEKLFF. The whole variable domain, filled in from reference TRBV29-1 and TRBJ1-4, reads SAVISQKPSRDICQRGTSLTIQCQVDSQVTMMFWYRQQPGQSLTLIATANQGSEATYESGFVIDKFPISRPNLTFSTLTVSNMSPEDSSIYLCSVTGRGEKLFFGSGTQLSVL.

The genes are TRBV19 and TRBJ2-3; perhaps D is TRBD1 or TRBD2 (6 bases each). Trimming removed 6 bases from V and 2 bases from J, with 15 bases in between. Germline assignment: CDR1 LNHDA and CDR2 SQIVND (reference sequence). The CDR3 totals 15 residues. DNA of the CDR3: TGTGCCAGTAGCCAGACAGGACTATCCACAGATACGCAGTATTTT. Encoded protein: CASSQTGLSTDTQYF.

The chain employs TRBV29-1 and TRBJ2-2; 8 nucleotides align to TRBD2. The CDR3 is 15 amino acids. Trimming cost V 4 bases and J 6 bases; bases outside gene matches: 10. CDR1 and CDR2 from the germline V gene are SQVTM and ANQGSEA. The chain's CDR3 is CSVVAVPGGAGELFF. The CDR3 bases are TGCAGCGTTGTTGCTGTACCGGGGGGGGCCGGGGAGCTGTTTTTT.

The genes are TRBV9 and TRBJ1-2, with 8 nucleotides matching TRBD1. Germline CDR1 SGDLS, CDR2 YYNGEE. The CDR3 is 13 residues long. V gave up 6 bases and J gave up 8 bases; unmatched junction bases: 9. The CDR3 region is CASITRTGGGYTF. DNA of the CDR3: TGTGCCAGCATCACCCGAACAGGGGGAGGCTACACCTTC.

This chain uses TRBV7-9 with TRBJ2-3, with 7 bases aligning to TRBD2. The J segment lost 0 bases and the V segment lost 8 bases, leaving 5 bases of the junction unmatched. The CDR3 loop spans 14 amino acids. Germline-derived CDR1 and CDR2 are SEHNR and FQNEAQ (reference sequence). The CDR3 loop is CASGREFSTDTQYF. The CDR3 DNA is TGTGCCAGCGGGCGGGAGTTTAGCACAGATACGCAGTATTTT.

The V call is TRBV9, the J call TRBJ2-1; D is possibly TRBD2 (5 bases). CDR3 length: 15 residues. Germline V lookup: CDR1 SGDLS, CDR2 YYNGEE. V lost 0 bases and J 2 bases, leaving 9 bases between the germline ends. The CDR3 here is CASSVDGETYNEQFF. For the CDR3, the DNA is TGTGCCAGCAGCGTAGACGGGGAAACCTACAATGAGCAGTTCTTC. Full variable domain (outside the CDR3, taken from reference TRBV9 and TRBJ2-1): DSGVTQTPKHLITATGQRVTLRCSPRSGDLSVYWYQQSLDQGLQFLIQYYNGEERAKGNILERFSAQQFPDLHSELNLSSLELGDSALYFCASSVDGETYNEQFFGPGTRLTVL.

This chain uses TRBV7-6 with TRBJ1-1; possibly TRBD1 for D (5 bases). Germline CDR1 SGHVS, CDR2 FNYEAQ. The CDR3 runs to 13 residues. V was cut by 5 bases and J by 11 bases, with 18 bases left in between. In nucleotides, the CDR3 is TGTGCCAGCAGCCCGGCGGAGGGGAGGGAGGCTTTCTTT. Translated, it gives CASSPAEGREAFF.

The chain employs TRBV29-1 and TRBJ2-4, with 9 bases fitting TRBD2. The germline V gene has CDR1 SQVTM and CDR2 ANQGSEA. V shed 7 bases and J 9 bases; nucleotides not matched to a gene: 13. The CDR3 has 14 amino acids. DNA for the CDR3: TGCAGCGCCAAAGCCAGCGGGGGGCTAGGCATTCAGTACTTC. Its translation is CSAKASGGLGIQYF.

This rearrangement joins TRBV19 to TRBJ2-7; 8 bases match TRBD1. Per the germline V gene, CDR1 is LNHDA and CDR2 is SQIVND (reference sequence). This CDR3 contains 14 residues. V trimming: 4 bases; J trimming: 5 bases; junction bases outside the gene matches: 7. For the CDR3, the DNA is TGTGCCAGTAGTACCTCCTCGGACAGGGACGAGCAGTACTTC. Its translation: CASSTSSDRDEQYF. The full variable domain, completed using reference TRBV19 and TRBJ2-7, is DGGITQSPKYLFRKEGQNVTLSCEQNLNHDAMYWYRQDPGQGLRLIYYSQIVNDFQKGDIAEGYSVSREKKESFPLTVTSAQKNPTAFYLCASSTSSDRDEQYFGPGTRLTVT.

This clone was picked up a small number of times. V is TRBV5-1 and J is TRBJ1-5; D call uncertain. V was shortened by 4 bases and J by 2 bases, with 13 bases between the two germline ends. CDR1 and CDR2 (germline): SGHRS, YFSETQ. This CDR3 comprises 15 residues. CDR3 DNA sequence: TGCGCCAGCAGCCCCATGACTGGAGGCAATCAGCCCCAGCATTTT. It yields the protein CASSPMTGGNQPQHF.

The gene calls are TRBV13 and TRBJ2-7; D gene ambiguous. V was clipped by 3 bases and J by 4 bases, with 7 bases between them. Germline-derived CDR1 and CDR2 are PRHDT and FYEKMQ (reference sequence). The CDR3 is 12 residues long. The chain's CDR3 is CASSFRGYEQYV. In DNA form, the CDR3 reads TGTGCCAGCAGCTTTCGCGGATACGAGCAGTACGTC.

This chain connects TRBV30 to TRBJ1-1, with unresolved D. The CDR3 consists of 11 residues. Germline loops: CDR1 GTSNPN, CDR2 SVGIG (reference sequence). The germline V and J ends were trimmed by 8 bases and 3 bases, with 10 bases remaining between them. CDR3 region: CAQKRYTEAFF. DNA of the CDR3: TGTGCCCAAAAGAGGTACACTGAAGCTTTCTTT.

V gene TRBV28 combines with J gene TRBJ1-2, with TRBD1 identical over 8 bases. The CDR3 length is 15 residues. Germline CDR1 reads MDHEN; CDR2 reads SYDVKM. Unmatched junction bases numbered 9, after V lost 2 bases and J lost 7 bases. The CDR3 here is CASSLQGAGLGGYTF. The CDR3 DNA sequence: TGTGCCAGCAGTTTACAGGGGGCGGGGCTGGGTGGCTACACCTTC.

The chain has TRBV3-1 (or the pseudogene TRBV3-2) and TRBJ1-2; D uncertain. CDR1 is LGHDT, CDR2 YNNKEL, per germline (reference sequence). The CDR3 length is 15 residues. Trimming shortened V by 1 base and J by 2 bases, and 11 bases separated the two germline ends. Here the CDR3 reads CASSQGPSLNYGYTF. The CDR3 region has the DNA TGTGCCAGCAGCCAAGGTCCCAGTTTGAACTATGGCTACACCTTC.

Worth noting for this clone: The sample carries other DNA sequences with the same CDR3. The chain links TRBV7-2 to TRBJ1-3; no clear D gene. The CDR3 is 16 amino acids. With 2 bases removed from V and 0 bases from J, the gap between germline ends came to 11 bases. The germline gives CDR1 SGHTA, CDR2 FQGNSA. In DNA form, the CDR3 reads TGTGCCAGCAGCTTAACGGGCGGCAACTCTGGAAACACCATATATTTT. Encoded protein: CASSLTGGNSGNTIYF. Combining the CDR3 with reference TRBV7-2 and TRBJ1-3 gives the whole variable domain GAGVSQSPSNKVTEKGKDVELRCDPISGHTALYWYRQSLGQGLEFLIYFQGNSAPDKSGLPSDRFSAERTGGSVSTLTIQRTQQEDSAVYLCASSLTGGNSGNTIYFGEGSWLTVV.

The sample holds a few counts of this clone. The gene calls are TRBV2 and TRBJ1-2; D is unclear. V was cut by 4 bases and J by 7 bases, with 19 bases left in between. The CDR3 runs to 15 residues. The V gene's germline CDR1 is SNHLY and CDR2 FYNNEI. DNA of the CDR3: TGTGCCAGCAGTGCCAGAGGGTTGGGGTCGCGTGGCTACACCTTC. It codes for CASSARGLGSRGYTF.

The V and J genes are TRBV3-1 (or the pseudogene TRBV3-2) and TRBJ1-1; D gene uncertain. The CDR3 extends over 12 amino acids. Trimming removed 4 bases at V and 6 bases at J, with 9 bases between. CDR1 and CDR2 (germline): LGHDT, YNNKEL (reference sequence). The chain's CDR3 is CASSPGRAEAFF. CDR3 DNA: TGTGCCAGCAGCCCCGGGCGGGCTGAAGCTTTCTTT.